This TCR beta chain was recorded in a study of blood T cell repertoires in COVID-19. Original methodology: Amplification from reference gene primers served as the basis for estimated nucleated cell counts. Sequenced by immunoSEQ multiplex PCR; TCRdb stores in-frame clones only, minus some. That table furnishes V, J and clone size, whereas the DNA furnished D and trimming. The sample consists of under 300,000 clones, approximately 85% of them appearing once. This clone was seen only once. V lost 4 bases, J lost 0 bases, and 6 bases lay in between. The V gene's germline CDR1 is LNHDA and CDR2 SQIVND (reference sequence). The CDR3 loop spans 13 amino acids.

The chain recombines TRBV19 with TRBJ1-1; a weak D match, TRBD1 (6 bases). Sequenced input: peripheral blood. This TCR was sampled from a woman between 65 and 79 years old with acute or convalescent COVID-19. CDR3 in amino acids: CASSTGVNTEAFF. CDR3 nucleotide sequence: TGTGCCAGTAGTACAGGGGTGAACACTGAAGCTTTCTTT.